The following is a T cell receptor beta chain sequence with its context. PCR involved 60 Vbeta and 13 Jbeta primers. Some clones are missing from TCRdb's copy, which holds only in-frame ones; the method was immunoSEQ multiplex PCR. The table lists 130,000 to 150,000 clones, approximately 80% of them singletons, with about 2.2% in the top ten. The data originate from a study of cytomegalovirus exposure and HLA in healthy donors. V was clipped by 4 bases and J by 3 bases, with 9 bases between them. Germline CDR1 and CDR2: MGHRA and YSYEKL. The CDR3 covers 13 residues. This receptor was identified in a woman between 18 and 30 years old in good health and CMV-seropositive. The source material was PBMCs. This chain links TRBV4-1 with TRBJ1-2; D not resolved. CDR3 sequence: CASSLREDYGYTF. In nucleotides, the CDR3 is TGCGCCAGCAGCCTGAGGGAGGACTATGGCTACACCTTC.